Detailed here is one TCR beta chain. Its specificity is unknown. This entry belongs to a study of vaccination and CD4 T cells after COVID-19. Treatment meaning: roughly nine-day PBMC culture with coronavirus spike peptide pools or control peptides (ViraFEST assay). Expansion of antigen-specific T cells with peptide pools by ViraFEST preceded sequencing of TCRs. IL-2 at roughly 10 IU/ml and peptide pools at 10 ug/ml were added to PBMCs cultured at about 2.2 million per well. With the Oncomine TCR Beta short-read assay, DNA from cultured CD4+ T cells was sequenced. TCRdb reanalysed the PCR reads using MiXCR and keeps one entry per CDR3 protein. The table includes roughly 15,000 distinct CDR3 sequences, almost 50% detected once. The CDR3 is 15 amino acids. CDR1 is SGHTA, CDR2 FQGNSA, per germline. The ends were cut back, 4 bases at V and 4 bases at J, with 16 bases in the middle.

The sample in question was cultured CD4+ T cells from blood, obtained after SARS-CoV-2 vaccination. This clonotype was sampled from a human donor with COVID-19. This rearrangement joins TRBV7-2 to TRBJ1-1; D is uncertain. CDR3 protein: CASSSPLAPITEAFF. CDR3 coding DNA: TGTGCCAGCAGCTCGCCCTTGGCCCCGATCACTGAAGCTTTCTTT.